The 21 T cell receptor beta chains in this list originate from one sample, sequenced in a study of T cells in Graves' hyperthyroidism and ophthalmopathy. RNA transcripts provided the source from which TCR beta CDR3 regions were amplified. In the first-round RT-PCR of the TCR CDR3, the HTBI primer set was used. One entry per CDR3 protein, called by TCRdb with MiXCR from the multiplex PCR reads. Here the sample spans under 550,000 distinct CDR3 sequences, just under 20% being singletons. Sample: blood. These receptors originate from a man in his forties or fifties with Graves' ophthalmopathy.

In its sample, this clonotype was seen a few times. The chain employs TRBV4-3 and TRBJ2-1; 7 positions match TRBD2. J gave up 4 bases and V 4 bases, and 10 bases lay outside the gene matches. Germline CDR1 reads LGHNA; CDR2 reads YSLEER. The CDR3 is made up of 16 amino acids. Here the CDR3 DNA reads TGCGCCAGCAGCCCCTTCCCAGCGGGGTCTTACAATGAGCAGTTCTTC. The encoded protein is CASSPFPAGSYNEQFF.

V gene TRBV29-1 combines with J gene TRBJ2-1, with a weak D call TRBD2 (5 bases). The germline V gene encodes CDR1 SQVTM and CDR2 ANQGSEA. V lost 2 bases and J lost 9, with 14 bases in between. CDR3 length: 13 amino acids. For the CDR3, the DNA is TGCAGCGTTGAACTTACGGGCGCGGGTGAGCAGTTCTTC. Translating it yields CSVELTGAGEQFF.

This clonotype was observed many times. The chain employs TRBV30 and TRBJ1-5, with TRBD1 matching 10 bases. CDR3 length: 13 residues. V was pared by 7 bases and J by 2 bases, with 2 bases of the junction left unmatched. Germline lookup yields CDR1 GTSNPN and CDR2 SVGIG (reference sequence). This chain's CDR3 is CASGTGGNQPQHF. The CDR3 DNA sequence: TGTGCCTCCGGGACAGGGGGCAATCAGCCCCAGCATTTT. The full variable domain, completed using reference TRBV30 and TRBJ1-5, is SQTIHQWPATLVQPVGSPLSLECTVEGTSNPNLYWYRQAAGRGLQLLFYSVGIGQISSEVPQNLSASRPQDRQFILSSKKLLLSDSGFYLCASGTGGNQPQHFGDGTRLSIL.

Turning to this clonotype: One junction end does not reproduce the germline sequence, and a read error may be involved. J is TRBJ2-7 and V is TRBV18; a weak D match, TRBD2 (6 bases). The CDR3 loop spans 16 amino acids. Germline CDR1 reads KGHSH; CDR2 reads LQKENI. The CDR3 DNA reads as TGTGCCGGCTCACCATGGTCCACGGGGGAGGATTTCAAGCAGTACTTC. It specifies CAGSPWSTGEDFKQYF.

This clonotype occurred many times. The rearrangement joins TRBV12-3 or TRBV12-4 to TRBJ2-1; 7 bases map to TRBD1. With 7 bases clipped from V and 7 bases from J, the junction kept 7 bases outside the gene matches. The CDR3 has 13 amino acids. For the CDR3, the DNA is TGTGCCAGCATTTCGGCCAGGGGGAATGAGCAGTTCTTC. Its protein product is CASISARGNEQFF.

Only a few counts were recorded for this clonotype. V usage is TRBV5-6 and J usage is TRBJ2-1; TRBD1 agrees at 8 bases. From germline, CDR1 is SGHDT and CDR2 YYEEEE. V lost 2 bases to trimming and J lost 3 bases; unmatched junction nucleotides: 13. CDR3 length: 18 amino acids. CDR3 in amino acids: CASSLMLVGQGNYNEQFF. The CDR3 DNA sequence: TGTGCCAGCAGCTTAATGTTGGTAGGACAGGGTAACTACAATGAGCAGTTCTTC.

This clonotype was detected only once. The genes are TRBV5-1 and TRBJ1-1; TRBD1 might be the D (5 bases). The V gene lost 0 bases and the J gene lost 6 bases, with 12 bases spanning the gap. The CDR3 extends over 14 amino acids. Germline CDR1 reads SGHRS; CDR2 reads YFSETQ. CDR3 sequence reads: CASSLAGGVAEAFF. CDR3 DNA: TGCGCCAGCAGCTTGGCCGGGGGGGTGGCTGAAGCTTTCTTT.

The V and J genes are TRBV27 and TRBJ2-1; possibly TRBD2 for D (6 bases). Germline CDR1 and CDR2: MNHEY and SMNVEV (reference sequence). V shed 2 bases and J shed 9 bases, with 14 bases lying between them. This CDR3 has 14 amino acids. CDR3 nucleotide sequence: TGTGCCAGCAGTTTAGGGGGGTGGGGCGGTGAGCAGTTCTTC. It yields the protein CASSLGGWGGEQFF.

This clonotype was detected only a few times. J is TRBJ2-7 and V is TRBV7-2; tentative D call: TRBD2 (7 bases). Germline V lookup: CDR1 SGHTA, CDR2 FQGNSA. The V gene lost 8 bases and the J gene lost 4 bases, with 18 bases spanning the gap. The CDR3 is 14 residues long. Here the CDR3 reads CASGPRGGAYEQYF. Written as DNA, the CDR3 is TGTGCCAGCGGCCCCCGCGGGGGCGCGTACGAGCAGTACTTC.

The chain employs TRBV5-1 and TRBJ2-7; the D gene could be TRBD1 or TRBD2 (5 bases each). The CDR3 has 15 amino acids. Germline V gene sequence: CDR1 SGHRS, CDR2 YFSETQ. Trimming left V 0 bases short and J 4 bases short, with 14 bases between. This chain's CDR3 is CASSLAGSGQYEQYF. The DNA of the CDR3 is TGCGCCAGCAGCTTGGCCGGCTCGGGGCAATACGAGCAGTACTTC.

V is TRBV7-9 and J is TRBJ1-6, with unresolved D. With 3 bases removed from V and 14 bases from J, the gap between germline ends came to 14 bases. The CDR3 is made up of 13 amino acids. CDR1 and CDR2 from the germline V gene are SEHNR and FQNEAQ (reference sequence). CDR3: CASSFTEGVSLHF. The DNA of the CDR3 is TGTGCCAGCAGCTTCACCGAGGGTGTTTCCCTCCACTTT.

This clonotype was recorded many times. The V gene is TRBV20-1, the J gene TRBJ2-5; TRBD2 aligns across 9 bases. Per germline, CDR1 DFQATT and CDR2 SNEGSKA (reference sequence). This CDR3 comprises 16 residues. V was pared by 6 bases and J by 4 bases, with 15 bases of the junction left unmatched. CDR3 sequence reads: CSATPGTAGGRETQYF. In DNA form, the CDR3 reads TGCAGTGCCACCCCTGGGACGGCGGGGGGGCGAGAGACCCAGTACTTC.

This sequence joins TRBV6-1 and TRBJ1-5, with D hard to call. The CDR3 runs to 15 residues. From germline, CDR1 is MNHNS and CDR2 SASEGT. V was pared by 8 bases and J by 0 bases, with 14 bases between. CDR3 residues: CASEEGFLSNQPQHF. CDR3 nucleotide sequence: TGTGCCAGCGAGGAGGGATTCCTTAGCAATCAGCCCCAGCATTTT.

This chain joins TRBV5-8 and TRBJ1-5; D gene ambiguous. The germline V gene has CDR1 SGHTS and CDR2 YDEGEE. V gave up 4 bases and J gave up 6 bases, with 17 bases separating them. The CDR3 covers 15 residues. The CDR3 DNA sequence: TGTGCCAGCAGCGCCCACCGGGGAGGGAGTCAGCCCCAGCATTTT. Protein: CASSAHRGGSQPQHF.

Concerning this clonotype itself: This is likely a read error, given that the CDR3 carries no conserved phenylalanine or tryptophan at its end. The J gene is TRBJ2-7, the V gene TRBV5-1; no firm D call. The germline gives CDR1 SGHRS, CDR2 YFSETQ. V was trimmed by 4 bases and J by 0 bases, leaving 8 bases between them. CDR3 size: 13 residues. The CDR3 protein is CASSPANSYEQYL. CDR3 bases: TGCGCCAGCAGCCCGGCAAACTCCTACGAGCAGTACCTC.

This chain uses TRBV25-1 with TRBJ1-6; tentatively, D is TRBD1 (5 bases). Germline values: CDR1 MGHDK, CDR2 SYGVNS. Trimming removed 6 bases at V and 7 bases at J, with 7 bases between. The CDR3 length is 12 residues. The CDR3 spells CASRTVNSPLHF. CDR3 DNA sequence: TGTGCCAGCAGGACAGTAAATTCACCCCTCCACTTT. The complete variable domain, with remaining parts taken from reference TRBV25-1 and TRBJ1-6, reads EADIYQTPRYLVIGTGKKITLECSQTMGHDKMYWYQQDPGMELHLIHYSYGVNSTEKGDLSSESTVSRIRTEHFPLTLESARPSHTSQYLCASRTVNSPLHFGNGTRLTVT.

The chain combines TRBV4-2 with TRBJ2-3; TRBD1 matches at 10 bases. The CDR3 is 16 amino acids. CDR1 and CDR2 (germline): LGHNA, YNFKEQ. With V trimmed by 1 base and J by 3 bases, 4 bases remained unmatched. The CDR3 DNA follows: TGTGCCAGCAGCCAAGGACAGGGGGCGAGAACAGATACGCAGTATTTT. This codes for CASSQGQGARTDTQYF.

This clonotype was counted ten times or more. The chain links TRBV12-5 to TRBJ2-1; 9 bases agree with TRBD1. Germline loops: CDR1 LGHNT, CDR2 FRNRAP. V lost 7 bases and J lost 6; bases outside the gene matches: 7. The CDR3 contains 14 residues. This CDR3 reads CASARDRALNEQFF. DNA of the CDR3: TGTGCTAGTGCTAGGGACAGGGCCCTCAATGAGCAGTTCTTC.

Comments on this clonotype: A much more abundant neighbour one base away suggests this may be a read error. The chain carries TRBV12-3 or TRBV12-4 and TRBJ2-2, with D maybe TRBD1 (5 bases). Trimming removed 8 bases at V and 10 bases at J, with 20 bases between. The CDR3 is 14 amino acids. The CDR3 DNA reads TGTGCCAGCGGACACGGGTCATTGAGCGCGGAGCTGTTTTTT. Translation gives CASGHGSLSAELFF.

This clonotype has ten or more counts. The chain links TRBV6-5 to TRBJ1-1; 7 bases are a match to TRBD1. Germline V lookup: CDR1 MNHEY, CDR2 SVGAGI. The CDR3 has 13 residues. The J segment lost 10 bases and the V segment lost 0 bases, leaving 5 bases of the junction unmatched. For the CDR3, the DNA is TGTGCCAGCAGTTACTCAGGCCGACAGGGAGCTTTCTTT. It is translated as CASSYSGRQGAFF.

There are a few counts of this clonotype. The chain couples TRBV30 to TRBJ1-1, with D hard to call. CDR1 and CDR2 from the germline V gene are GTSNPN and SVGIG (reference sequence). This CDR3 has 12 residues. The V gene lost 1 base and the J gene lost 6 bases, with 9 bases spanning the gap. In DNA, the CDR3 is TGTGCCTGGAGTGCCCGGGGTTCTGAAGCTTTCTTT. Amino acids: CAWSARGSEAFF.